These T cell receptor beta chains were read from a single sample in a study of blood T cell repertoires in COVID-19. Profiling relied on immunoSEQ multiplex PCR, and the TCRdb table lists in-frame clones only, not all of them. Of tens of thousands of clones listed, 89% are singletons. Material: peripheral blood. The receptors here all came from a man aged 65 to 79 with active or convalescent COVID-19. CDR3s include the opening cysteine and the closing phenylalanine or tryptophan. The order of the fields is V gene, clone size, D gene, J gene, CDR3 protein, CDR3 DNA. A D gene is named only where the DNA matches it firmly. Clone size is not always given. Where it is, it says once, few, many or a class for expanded clones.

v_gene: TRBV3-1/TRBV3-2; abundance: -; d_gene: -; j_gene: TRBJ2-7; CDR3aa: CASSQMRDSYEQYF; CDR3nt: TGTGCCAGCAGCCAAATGCGCGACTCCTACGAGCAGTACTTC
v_gene: TRBV6-6; abundance: -; d_gene: -; j_gene: TRBJ1-3; CDR3aa: CASSRGLPRFPGNTIYF; CDR3nt: TGTGCCAGCAGTCGGGGGCTGCCGCGGTTCCCTGGAAACACCATATATTTT
v_gene: TRBV7-9; abundance: few; d_gene: TRBD1; j_gene: TRBJ2-7; CDR3aa: CASSPGQHYEQYF; CDR3nt: TGTGCCAGCAGCCCGGGACAGCACTACGAGCAGTACTTC
v_gene: TRBV7-8; abundance: -; d_gene: -; j_gene: TRBJ1-2; CDR3aa: CASSPQDLRQSF; CDR3nt: TGTGCCAGCAGCCCACAGGACCTAAGGCAGAGCTTC
v_gene: TRBV2; abundance: -; d_gene: -; j_gene: TRBJ1-4; CDR3aa: CASSEARFGGPEKLFF; CDR3nt: TGTGCCAGCAGTGAAGCCAGGTTCGGGGGGCCTGAAAAACTGTTTTTT
v_gene: TRBV3-1/TRBV3-2; abundance: -; d_gene: -; j_gene: TRBJ2-2; CDR3aa: CASSPTGGLGELFF; CDR3nt: TGTGCCAGCAGCCCGACAGGCGGGTTGGGGGAGCTGTTTTTT
v_gene: TRBV19; abundance: -; d_gene: TRBD1; j_gene: TRBJ1-3; CDR3aa: CASSFLGTGGYTIYF; CDR3nt: TGTGCCAGTAGTTTCCTCGGGACAGGGGGCTACACCATATATTTT
v_gene: TRBV7-6; abundance: -; d_gene: -; j_gene: TRBJ1-4; CDR3aa: CASSLIRRGNEKLFF; CDR3nt: TGTGCCAGCAGCTTAATAAGGAGGGGTAATGAAAAACTGTTTTTT
v_gene: TRBV7-8; abundance: -; d_gene: TRBD1; j_gene: TRBJ2-3; CDR3aa: CASSPRDRGRADTQYF; CDR3nt: TGTGCCAGCAGCCCGAGGGACAGGGGGCGGGCAGATACGCAGTATTTT
v_gene: TRBV5-6; abundance: -; d_gene: TRBD1; j_gene: TRBJ1-4; CDR3aa: CASSQAGQGREKLFF; CDR3nt: TGTGCCAGCAGCCAAGCGGGACAGGGCCGCGAAAAACTGTTTTTT
v_gene: TRBV7-2; abundance: -; d_gene: -; j_gene: TRBJ1-5; CDR3aa: CASSLEEGSNQPQHF; CDR3nt: TGTGCCAGCAGCTTAGAGGAGGGGAGCAATCAGCCCCAGCATTTT
v_gene: TRBV4-3; abundance: -; d_gene: -; j_gene: TRBJ1-5; CDR3aa: CASSQDLGTHSNQPQHF; CDR3nt: TGCGCCAGCAGCCAAGATCTCGGGACACATAGCAATCAGCCCCAGCATTTT
v_gene: TRBV5-6; abundance: -; d_gene: -; j_gene: TRBJ1-1; CDR3aa: CASSRDSPVLAFF; CDR3nt: TGTGCCAGCAGCCGGGACTCTCCCGTTCTGGCTTTCTTT
v_gene: TRBV24-1; abundance: -; d_gene: -; j_gene: TRBJ2-7; CDR3aa: CATSSGSRDLIF; CDR3nt: TGTGCCACCAGTAGTGGTTCTCGGGACTTAATCTTC
v_gene: TRBV5-4; abundance: -; d_gene: -; j_gene: TRBJ1-3; CDR3aa: CASSEAGKGTGNTIYF; CDR3nt: TGTGCCAGCAGCGAAGCGGGGAAGGGGACTGGAAACACCATATATTTT
v_gene: TRBV5-5; abundance: -; d_gene: -; j_gene: TRBJ1-5; CDR3aa: CASSTGHNSNQPQHF; CDR3nt: TGTGCCAGCAGCACTGGACATAATAGCAATCAGCCCCAGCATTTT
v_gene: TRBV6-6; abundance: -; d_gene: -; j_gene: TRBJ1-2; CDR3aa: CASRTGGEGYTF; CDR3nt: TGTGCCAGCAGGACGGGGGGGGAAGGCTACACCTTC
v_gene: TRBV9; abundance: -; d_gene: -; j_gene: TRBJ1-3; CDR3aa: CASSVTGTGNTIYF; CDR3nt: TGTGCCAGCAGCGTAACAGGGACCGGAAACACCATATATTTT
v_gene: TRBV7-2; abundance: -; d_gene: -; j_gene: TRBJ1-5; CDR3aa: CASSLDPGQPQHF; CDR3nt: TGTGCCAGCAGCTTAGATCCGGGGCAGCCCCAGCATTTT
v_gene: TRBV2; abundance: -; d_gene: -; j_gene: TRBJ1-3; CDR3aa: CASSGEGSNGNTIYF; CDR3nt: TGTGCCAGCAGTGGGGAGGGTTCGAATGGAAACACCATATATTTT
v_gene: TRBV5-1; abundance: -; d_gene: -; j_gene: TRBJ1-1; CDR3aa: CASRSGQQNTEAFF; CDR3nt: TGCGCCAGCAGATCCGGACAGCAGAACACTGAAGCTTTCTTT
v_gene: TRBV2; abundance: -; d_gene: -; j_gene: TRBJ1-1; CDR3aa: CASSARREGFGTEAFF; CDR3nt: TGTGCCAGCAGTGCCCGGAGGGAGGGGTTCGGCACTGAAGCTTTCTTT
v_gene: TRBV6-5; abundance: once; d_gene: TRBD1; j_gene: TRBJ1-5; CDR3aa: CWGGQGGFSNQPQHF; CDR3nt: TGTTGGGGGGGACAGGGGGGTTTTAGCAATCAGCCCCAGCATTTT
v_gene: TRBV24-1; abundance: -; d_gene: TRBD1; j_gene: TRBJ2-2; CDR3aa: CATSDSGTAITGELFF; CDR3nt: TGTGCCACCAGTGATTCGGGGACAGCTATTACCGGGGAGCTGTTTTTT
v_gene: TRBV9; abundance: -; d_gene: -; j_gene: TRBJ1-2; CDR3aa: CASSVEVPGDGYTF; CDR3nt: TGTGCCAGCAGCGTAGAAGTACCGGGAGATGGCTACACCTTC
v_gene: TRBV11-2; abundance: once; d_gene: -; j_gene: TRBJ2-4; CDR3aa: CASSLGPGIAKNIQYF; CDR3nt: TGTGCCAGCAGCTTAGGACCCGGGATAGCCAAAAACATTCAGTACTTC
v_gene: TRBV11-2; abundance: few; d_gene: TRBD2; j_gene: TRBJ2-3; CDR3aa: CASNIAGLGADTQYF; CDR3nt: TGTGCCAGCAACATAGCGGGGCTGGGGGCAGATACGCAGTATTTT
v_gene: TRBV6-1; abundance: -; d_gene: -; j_gene: TRBJ1-1; CDR3aa: CASSEYRNTEAFF; CDR3nt: TGTGCCAGCAGTGAGTACAGAAACACTGAAGCTTTCTTT
v_gene: TRBV4-3; abundance: once; d_gene: -; j_gene: TRBJ1-6; CDR3aa: CASSQDRAGRGSPLHF; CDR3nt: TGCGCCAGCAGCCAAGATCGGGCGGGAAGAGGATCACCCCTCCACTTT
v_gene: TRBV7-7; abundance: -; d_gene: TRBD2; j_gene: TRBJ2-5; CDR3aa: CASSLSWGGQETQYF; CDR3nt: TGTGCCAGCAGCTTATCTTGGGGGGGGCAAGAGACCCAGTACTTC
v_gene: TRBV5-4; abundance: -; d_gene: -; j_gene: TRBJ2-3; CDR3aa: CASSLGGAYDTQYF; CDR3nt: TGTGCCAGCAGCTTGGGCGGAGCCTACGATACGCAGTATTTT
v_gene: TRBV4-2; abundance: -; d_gene: TRBD1; j_gene: TRBJ1-4; CDR3aa: CASSQGQGENEKLFF; CDR3nt: TGTGCCAGCAGCCAGGGACAGGGTGAAAATGAAAAACTGTTTTTT
v_gene: TRBV9; abundance: -; d_gene: -; j_gene: TRBJ2-7; CDR3aa: CASSQGNYEQYF; CDR3nt: TGTGCCAGCAGCCAGGGGAACTACGAGCAGTACTTC
v_gene: TRBV30; abundance: -; d_gene: TRBD1; j_gene: TRBJ1-3; CDR3aa: CAWSADRAGNTIYF; CDR3nt: TGTGCCTGGAGCGCGGACAGGGCTGGAAACACCATATATTTT
v_gene: TRBV7-8; abundance: -; d_gene: TRBD1; j_gene: TRBJ1-2; CDR3aa: CASSLVPGQGFYGYTF; CDR3nt: TGTGCCAGCAGCTTAGTTCCGGGACAGGGGTTCTATGGCTACACCTTC
v_gene: TRBV5-1; abundance: -; d_gene: -; j_gene: TRBJ2-1; CDR3aa: CASSLTPESSYNEQFF; CDR3nt: TGCGCCAGCAGCTTAACCCCCGAGAGCTCCTACAATGAGCAGTTCTTC
v_gene: TRBV10-3; abundance: -; d_gene: -; j_gene: TRBJ1-2; CDR3aa: CAISESIQTNYGYTF; CDR3nt: TGTGCCATCAGTGAGTCGATACAAACGAACTATGGCTACACCTTC
v_gene: TRBV28; abundance: -; d_gene: TRBD1; j_gene: TRBJ1-3; CDR3aa: CASSLSTGVPGNTIYF; CDR3nt: TGTGCCAGCAGTTTATCCACAGGGGTCCCTGGAAACACCATATATTTT
v_gene: TRBV30; abundance: once; d_gene: -; j_gene: TRBJ1-2; CDR3aa: CAWSVRRRSYGYTF; CDR3nt: TGTGCCTGGAGTGTACGACGGAGAAGCTATGGCTACACCTTC
v_gene: TRBV19; abundance: -; d_gene: -; j_gene: TRBJ1-5; CDR3aa: CASSILEGLGNQPQHF; CDR3nt: TGTGCCAGTAGTATATTAGAGGGACTCGGCAATCAGCCCCAGCATTTT
v_gene: TRBV10-1; abundance: -; d_gene: TRBD2; j_gene: TRBJ2-3; CDR3aa: CASSESTSGGSDTQYF; CDR3nt: TGCGCCAGCAGTGAGTCGACTAGCGGGGGGTCAGATACGCAGTATTTT
v_gene: TRBV12-3/TRBV12-4; abundance: -; d_gene: -; j_gene: TRBJ2-1; CDR3aa: CASSLTRGEQFF; CDR3nt: TGTGCCAGCAGCCTTACCCGGGGGGAGCAGTTCTTC
v_gene: TRBV6-5; abundance: -; d_gene: -; j_gene: TRBJ1-5; CDR3aa: CASRRQRGENQPQHF; CDR3nt: TGTGCCAGCAGAAGACAGCGGGGGGAAAATCAGCCCCAGCATTTT
v_gene: TRBV4-3; abundance: -; d_gene: TRBD2; j_gene: TRBJ2-3; CDR3aa: CASSPWRGGTDTQYF; CDR3nt: TGCGCCAGCAGCCCGTGGCGGGGGGGCACAGATACGCAGTATTTT
v_gene: TRBV18; abundance: once; d_gene: -; j_gene: TRBJ1-2; CDR3aa: CASSPGTGGYGYTF; CDR3nt: TGTGCCAGCTCACCAGGGACGGGGGGCTATGGCTACACCTTC